This TCR beta chain appears in the sequencing data of a study of shared clonotypes between healthy human individuals. Study-level information: The cohort comprised a couple of women and a few men. Their ages spanned 18 to 49 years. CD4 naive and memory got three plates each, CD8 naive two, CD8 memory one.

To note about this clone: What it binds is not known.

Study results and limitations: Memory subsets generally showed smaller estimated richness than naive subsets did. Shared clonotypes across all four donors exceeded non-shared ones in generation probability.

The naive CD8 fraction comprised CD45RO-negative cells positively selected for CCR7 and excluded terminally differentiated effector memory CD45RA+ cells. Clones were sequenced by immunoSEQ multiplex PCR, and TCRdb holds only the in-frame ones, with some missing. The profile shows about 2,100,000 clones, 85% to 95% of them singletons. Sequenced material: naive CD8+ T cells from PBMCs. This sequence was found in a man between 18 and 29 years old in good health. Some clones in this sample may be carry-over from other donors' samples.

CDR3 coding DNA: TGTGCCAGCAGCGGGGACTTCGCCGGGGAGCTGTTTTTT. Translation gives CASSGDFAGELFF. The rearrangement links TRBV9 to TRBJ2-2; tentative D call: TRBD2 (6 bases). This CDR3 has 13 amino acids. The V gene lost 3 bases and the J gene lost 6 bases, with 9 bases spanning the gap. In germline, CDR1 is SGDLS, CDR2 YYNGEE. Full variable domain (missing parts from reference TRBV9 and TRBJ2-2): DSGVTQTPKHLITATGQRVTLRCSPRSGDLSVYWYQQSLDQGLQFLIQYYNGEERAKGNILERFSAQQFPDLHSELNLSSLELGDSALYFCASSGDFAGELFFGEGSRLTVL.